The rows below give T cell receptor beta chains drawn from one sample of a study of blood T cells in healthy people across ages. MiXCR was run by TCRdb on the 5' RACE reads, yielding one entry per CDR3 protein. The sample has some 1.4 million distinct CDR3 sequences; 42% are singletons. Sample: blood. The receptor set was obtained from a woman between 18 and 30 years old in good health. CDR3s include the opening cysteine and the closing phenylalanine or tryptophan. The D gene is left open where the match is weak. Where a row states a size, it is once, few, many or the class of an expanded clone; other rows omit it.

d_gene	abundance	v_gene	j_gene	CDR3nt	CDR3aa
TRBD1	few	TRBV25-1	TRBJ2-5	TGTGCCAGCAGTGAAAGACAGGGAAGAGAAGAGACCCAGTACTTC	CASSERQGREETQYF
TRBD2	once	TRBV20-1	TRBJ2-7	TGCAGTGGGCAGGGAGGGATGTACAATGAGCAGTACTTC	CSGQGGMYNEQYF
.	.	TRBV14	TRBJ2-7	TGTGCCAGCAGCCAAGATCCAGGCGGGAAAGACGGCGAGCAGTACTTC	CASSQDPGGKDGEQYF
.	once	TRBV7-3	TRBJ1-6	TGTGCCAGCAGCCTCTCGACGGACCCCGGGGGATCACCCCTCCACTTT	CASSLSTDPGGSPLHF
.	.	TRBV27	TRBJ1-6	TGTGCCAGCAGTTTACGACAGCTAAGCTCCTATAATTCACCCCTCCACTTT	CASSLRQLSSYNSPLHF
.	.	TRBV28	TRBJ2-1	TGTGCCAGCAGTTTGTGGACAGCCCGCGGCGAGCAGTTCTTC	CASSLWTARGEQFF
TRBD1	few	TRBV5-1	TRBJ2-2	TGCGCCAGCAGCCCTCGGACAGGGTTCACCGGGGAGCTGTTTTTT	CASSPRTGFTGELFF
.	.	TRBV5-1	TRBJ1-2	TGCGCCAGCAGGCCTGAGGAAAACTATGGCTACACCTTC	CASRPEENYGYTF
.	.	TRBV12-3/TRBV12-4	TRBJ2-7	TGTGCCAGCACCCTAGGAAACGGGGGATTCGACGAGCAGTACTTC	CASTLGNGGFDEQYF
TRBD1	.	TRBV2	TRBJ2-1	TGTGCCAGCACCGGAGAGGGGGCGTACAATGAGCAGTTCTTC	CASTGEGAYNEQFF
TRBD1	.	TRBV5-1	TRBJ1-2	TGCGCCAGCAGCCCTCAGGGGGCTCGAGGCTACACCTTC	CASSPQGARGYTF
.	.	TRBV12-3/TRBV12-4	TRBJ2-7	TGTGCCAGCAGTCACTTTTCAGCGAGCTCCTACGAGCAGTACTTC	CASSHFSASSYEQYF
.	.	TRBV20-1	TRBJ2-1	TGCAGTGCTAGAGATTTGGAGACAAATACCTACAATGAGCAGTTCTTC	CSARDLETNTYNEQFF
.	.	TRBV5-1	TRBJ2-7	TGCGCCAGCAGCTCTGGCCTCTCCTCGACGGTGAGCTCCTACGAGCAGTACTTC	CASSSGLSSTVSSYEQYF
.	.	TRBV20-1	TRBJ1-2	TGCAGTGCTAGAGATTATGGAGGTCGAGAAGGGGTGGACTATGGCTACACCTTC	CSARDYGGREGVDYGYTF
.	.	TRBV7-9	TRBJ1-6	TGTGCCAGCAGCCGGCTAGTGGGGGGCTCATCACCCCTCCACTTT	CASSRLVGGSSPLHF
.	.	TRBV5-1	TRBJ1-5	TGCGCCAGCAGCTTGGAAGGGAGGAACGGCAATCAGCCCCAGCATTTT	CASSLEGRNGNQPQHF
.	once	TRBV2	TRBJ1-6	TGTGCCAGCAGTGAAGCGCTTCGACAGATCTCCTATAATTCACCCCTCCACTTT	CASSEALRQISYNSPLHF
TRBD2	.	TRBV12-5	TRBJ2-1	TGTGCTAGTAGTTTGGTCTTAGCGGGAGGCGTTGAGCAGTTCTTC	CASSLVLAGGVEQFF
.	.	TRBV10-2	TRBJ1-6	TGCGCCAGCAGTGAGTCGAGGGGTTTGGGAAATTCACCCCTCCACTTT	CASSESRGLGNSPLHF
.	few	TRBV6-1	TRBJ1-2	TGTGCCAGCAGGGGACTGGAGAGTGGCTACACCTTC	CASRGLESGYTF
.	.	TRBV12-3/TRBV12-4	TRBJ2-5	TGTGCCAGCAGTTTATGGACATATGGGAGAAAGACCCAGTACTTC	CASSLWTYGRKTQYF
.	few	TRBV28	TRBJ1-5	TGTGCCAGCAGTTTACAGGGGCCGAATCAGCCCCAGCATTTT	CASSLQGPNQPQHF
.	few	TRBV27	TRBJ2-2	TGTGCCAGCAGTGCTGGACTGGGAACCGGGGAGCTGTTTTTT	CASSAGLGTGELFF
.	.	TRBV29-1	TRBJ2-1	TGCAGCGTTGAAGAAGGGACCCGGAATGAGCGGTTCTTC	CSVEEGTRNERFF
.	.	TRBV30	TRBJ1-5	TGTGCCTGGAGTGCGGGACTCGGCAATCAGCCCCAGCATTTT	CAWSAGLGNQPQHF
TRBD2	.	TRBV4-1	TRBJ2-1	TGCGCCAGCAGCCCCTCGAGCGGGAAAGCCTACAATGAGCAGTTCTTC	CASSPSSGKAYNEQFF
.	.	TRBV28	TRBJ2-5	TGTGCCAGCAGCCGTCCTAGGAAGTCTCAAGAGACCCAGTACTTC	CASSRPRKSQETQYF
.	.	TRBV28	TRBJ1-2	TGTGCCAGTGTGCAGGGTGGCTATGGCTACACCTTC	CASVQGGYGYTF
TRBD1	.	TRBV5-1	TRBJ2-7	TGCGCCAGCAGCGCGAAGACAGGGGGCGCATCCTACGAGCAGTACTTC	CASSAKTGGASYEQYF
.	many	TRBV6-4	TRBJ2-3	TGTGCCAGCAGTGACGACGGAGCGGGCCTCACAGATACGCAGTATTTT	CASSDDGAGLTDTQYF
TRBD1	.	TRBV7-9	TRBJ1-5	TGTGCCAGCAGCTTCGGGACAGGTGGGAATCAGCCCCAGCATTTT	CASSFGTGGNQPQHF
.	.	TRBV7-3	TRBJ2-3	TGTGCCAGCACCGCGGGACACATAAGCACAGATACGCAGTATTTT	CASTAGHISTDTQYF
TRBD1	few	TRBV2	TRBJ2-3	TGTGCCAGCAGTCTCGACAGGGGGAACCCAGATACGCAGTATTTT	CASSLDRGNPDTQYF
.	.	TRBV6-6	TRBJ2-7	TGTGCCAGCAGGCGCGGGACAGTCTCCTACGAGCAGTACTTC	CASRRGTVSYEQYF
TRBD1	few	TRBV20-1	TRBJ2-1	TGCAGTGCTTTAGGGGGCGTTCAGGAGCAGTTCTTC	CSALGGVQEQFF
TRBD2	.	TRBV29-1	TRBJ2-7	TGCAGCGTTGAAACTCGACTGGCGGGAGTGGAGTACTTC	CSVETRLAGVEYF
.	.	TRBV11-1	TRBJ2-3	TGTGCCGGCAGCTTAGCCCGGGATACGCAGTATTTT	CAGSLARDTQYF
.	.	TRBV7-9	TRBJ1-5	TGTGCCAGCAGCTTAGAAGGCCGGGGGGACGCCCAGCATTTT	CASSLEGRGDAQHF
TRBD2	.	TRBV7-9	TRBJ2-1	TGTGCCAGCCGGGTAGCGGGGGGCTCCTACAATGAGCAGTTCTTC	CASRVAGGSYNEQFF
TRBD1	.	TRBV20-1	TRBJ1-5	TGCAGTGCTAGACCACAGGGGACGTTGAGCAATCGGCCCCAGCATTTT	CSARPQGTLSNRPQHF
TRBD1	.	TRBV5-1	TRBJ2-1	TGCGCCAGCAGCCTTACACAGGGGTCAGCTAACAATGAGCAGTTCTTC	CASSLTQGSANNEQFF
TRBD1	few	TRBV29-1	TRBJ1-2	TGCAGCGTTCTAACAGGGGCTGGGGGCTACACCTTC	CSVLTGAGGYTF
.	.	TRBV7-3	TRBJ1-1	TGTGCCAGCAGCTCCCGGCCGGGTGGTTCGAACACTGAAGCTTTCTTT	CASSSRPGGSNTEAFF
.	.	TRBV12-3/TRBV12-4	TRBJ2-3	TGTGCCAGCCTTCTGGGGGGAGGCACAGATACGCAGTATTTT	CASLLGGGTDTQYF
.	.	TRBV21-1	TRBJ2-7	TGTGCCAGCAGCAAAGGGGGGGCAGGGGGGTTAATATCCTACGAGCAGTACTTC	CASSKGGAGGLISYEQYF
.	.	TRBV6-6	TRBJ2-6	TGTGCCAGCAGTTACTCAGGGGCCCCTGGGGCCAACGTCCTGACTTTC	CASSYSGAPGANVLTF
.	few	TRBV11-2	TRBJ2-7	TGTGCCAGCAGCTTGGGGTCGGAATCCTACGAGCAGTACTTC	CASSLGSESYEQYF
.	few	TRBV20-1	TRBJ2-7	TGCAGTGCTAGAGATTATAATGAGCAGTACTTC	CSARDYNEQYF
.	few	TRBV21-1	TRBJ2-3	TGTGCCCCCCTCCGCGCAGATACGCAGTATTTT	CAPLRADTQYF
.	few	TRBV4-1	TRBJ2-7	TGCGCCAGCAGCCACACCCCGAGCTCCTACGAGCAGTACTTC	CASSHTPSSYEQYF
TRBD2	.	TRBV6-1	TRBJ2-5	TGTGCCAGCACCGCAAGGGACTACCCGTATTCTCCTACTACTAACAATGAGCAGTACTTC	CASTARDYPYSPTTNNEQYF
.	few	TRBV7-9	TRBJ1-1	TGTGCCAGCAGCTCCAGGGCTCTGAACACTGAAGCTTTCTTT	CASSSRALNTEAFF
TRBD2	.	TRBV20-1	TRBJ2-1	TGCAGTGCTAGAGTGGTAGCGGGAGGGACGGGGTCCTACAATGAGCAGTTCTTC	CSARVVAGGTGSYNEQFF